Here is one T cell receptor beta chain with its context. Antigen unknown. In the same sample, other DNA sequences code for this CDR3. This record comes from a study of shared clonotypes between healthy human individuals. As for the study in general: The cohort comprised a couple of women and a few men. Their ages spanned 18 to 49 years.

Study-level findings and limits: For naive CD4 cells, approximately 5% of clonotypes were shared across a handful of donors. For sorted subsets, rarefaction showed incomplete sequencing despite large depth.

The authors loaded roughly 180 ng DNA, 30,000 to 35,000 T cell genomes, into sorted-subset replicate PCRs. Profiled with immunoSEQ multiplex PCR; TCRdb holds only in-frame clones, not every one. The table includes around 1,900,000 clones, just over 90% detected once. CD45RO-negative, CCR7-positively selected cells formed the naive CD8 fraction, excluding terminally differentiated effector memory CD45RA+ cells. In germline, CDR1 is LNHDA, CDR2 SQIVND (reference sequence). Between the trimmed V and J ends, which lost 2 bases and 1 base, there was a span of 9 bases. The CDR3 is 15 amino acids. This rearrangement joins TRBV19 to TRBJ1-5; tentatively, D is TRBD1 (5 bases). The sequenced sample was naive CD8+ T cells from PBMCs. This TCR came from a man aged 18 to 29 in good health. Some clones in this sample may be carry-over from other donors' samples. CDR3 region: CASSILGGSNQPQHF. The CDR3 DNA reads TGTGCCAGTAGTATATTGGGGGGAAGCAATCAGCCCCAGCATTTT. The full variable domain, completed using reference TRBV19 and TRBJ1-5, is DGGITQSPKYLFRKEGQNVTLSCEQNLNHDAMYWYRQDPGQGLRLIYYSQIVNDFQKGDIAEGYSVSREKKESFPLTVTSAQKNPTAFYLCASSILGGSNQPQHFGDGTRLSIL.